These 18 T cell receptor beta chains originate from one sample sequenced in a study of blood T cell repertoires in COVID-19. Assay: immunoSEQ multiplex PCR; the TCRdb copy retains only in-frame clones and omits some. The data contain about 250,000 clones, 86% of them seen just once; the ten biggest clones take up roughly 1.6%. The source material was peripheral blood. These receptors were obtained from a woman in her fifties or sixties who had recovered from COVID-19.

The chain has TRBV2 and TRBJ2-5; weak D call: TRBD1 (6 bases). Germline V gene data show CDR1 as SNHLY and CDR2 as FYNNEI. The ends were cut back, 8 bases at V and 1 base at J, with 11 bases in the middle. The CDR3 has 13 residues. As DNA, the CDR3 is TGTGCCAGCGGCAGGGACACCCAAGAGACCCAGTACTTC. The encoded protein is CASGRDTQETQYF.

V usage is TRBV5-4 and J usage is TRBJ1-6; 7 bases line up with TRBD1. J lost 0 bases, V lost 4 bases, and 7 bases had no gene match. CDR3 size: 17 residues. In germline, CDR1 is SGHNT, CDR2 YYREEE (reference sequence). The CDR3 DNA sequence: TGTGCCAGCAGCATACCGACAGGGAGCTCCTATAATTCACCCCTCCACTTT. Amino acid sequence: CASSIPTGSSYNSPLHF. Variable domain in full (rest from reference TRBV5-4 and TRBJ1-6): ETGVTQSPTHLIKTRGQQVTLRCSSQSGHNTVSWYQQALGQGPQFIFQYYREEENGRGNFPPRFSGLQFPNYSSELNVNALELDDSALYLCASSIPTGSSYNSPLHFGNGTRLTVT.

This clone was counted once. CDR3 residues: CASRTQWGTTSNQPQHF. DNA for the CDR3: TGTGCCAGCAGGACACAGTGGGGGACAACTAGCAATCAGCCCCAGCATTTT. The J gene is TRBJ1-5, the V gene TRBV28; D is perhaps TRBD1 (6 bases). Germline values: CDR1 MDHEN, CDR2 SYDVKM. This CDR3 is built from 17 residues. Trimming took off 6 bases at V and 0 bases at J, with 18 bases between the two ends.

J is TRBJ1-6 and V is TRBV19; possible D gene TRBD1, 5 bases. The CDR3 consists of 20 residues. Germline CDR1 LNHDA, CDR2 SQIVND (reference sequence). With 4 bases removed from V and 0 bases from J, the gap between germline ends came to 22 bases. The CDR3 region is CASSTRPASGGNSYNSPLHF. CDR3 nucleotides: TGTGCCAGTAGTACTCGACCCGCTTCGGGGGGAAACTCCTATAATTCACCCCTCCACTTT.

The genes are TRBV6-2 or TRBV6-3 and TRBJ2-7; 10 bases map to TRBD1. This CDR3 is built from 15 residues. In germline, CDR1 is MNHEY, CDR2 SVGEGT. The V gene end was trimmed by 6 bases and the J gene end by 3 bases; junction bases not matched to a gene: 8. CDR3 sequence: CASSPSGTGVYEQYF. As DNA, the CDR3 is TGTGCCAGCAGCCCCTCCGGGACAGGGGTCTACGAGCAGTACTTC.

The V call is TRBV10-2, the J call TRBJ2-7; no clear D gene. Germline V CDR1 and CDR2: WSHSY, SAAADI. V was cut by 5 bases and J by 3 bases, with 11 bases left in between. The CDR3 is made up of 13 amino acids. CDR3 sequence reads: CASSPGSHYEQYF. The DNA for the CDR3 is TGCGCCAGCAGTCCCGGGTCACACTACGAGCAGTACTTC.

J is TRBJ1-2 and V is TRBV5-1; D unclear. Germline V gene lookup returns CDR1 SGHRS and CDR2 YFSETQ. Trimming removed 7 bases at V and 4 bases at J, with 14 bases between. The CDR3 length is 13 residues. The CDR3 bases are TGCGCCAGCCGAGCAGACGCGGCCTATGGCTACACCTTC. Translation gives CASRADAAYGYTF.

The V and J genes are TRBV27 and TRBJ1-1; tentatively, D is TRBD1 (5 bases). The CDR3 is 11 amino acids. V gave up 7 bases and J gave up 5 bases, with 8 bases separating them. The germline V gene encodes CDR1 MNHEY and CDR2 SMNVEV (reference sequence). CDR3 region: CASNGGTEAFF. As DNA, the CDR3 is TGTGCCAGCAACGGGGGTACTGAAGCTTTCTTT.

The chain carries TRBV7-8 and TRBJ2-5; D is possibly TRBD2 (6 bases). From germline, CDR1 is SGHVS and CDR2 FQNEAQ. The CDR3 covers 14 residues. Trimming stripped 3 bases from V and 5 bases from J, with 13 bases between. In DNA form, the CDR3 reads TGTGCCAGCAGCTTGAGGCTAGCGAGGGAGACCCAGTACTTC. Residues: CASSLRLARETQYF. The variable domain in full, with the rest retrieved from reference TRBV7-8 and TRBJ2-5, is GAGVSQSPRYKVAKRGQDVALRCDPISGHVSLFWYQQALGQGPEFLTYFQNEAQLDKSGLPSDRFFAERPEGSVSTLKIQRTQQEDSAVYLCASSLRLARETQYFGPGTRLLVL.

V is TRBV6-5 and J is TRBJ1-6, with 11 bases aligning to TRBD1. The CDR3 runs 15 residues. Losses at the gene ends were 3 bases for V and 8 bases for J; bases not matched to a gene: 3. Germline V lookup: CDR1 MNHEY, CDR2 SVGAGI. Here the CDR3 reads CASSYRDRGDSPLHF. Written as DNA, the CDR3 is TGTGCCAGCAGTTATCGGGACAGGGGGGATTCACCCCTCCACTTT.

This clone was seen a single time. The chain is built from TRBV21-1 and TRBJ1-2; the table names TRBD1, a call not compared with the DNA. TRBV21-1 counts as a pseudogene. This CDR3 comprises 15 residues. CDR3 sequence: CASSKGTALHYGYTF. The CDR3 nucleotides are TGTGCCAGCAGCAAAGGGACAGCGCTACATTATGGCTACACCTTC.

This clone was detected only once. The chain recombines TRBV5-1 with TRBJ2-7, with no clear D. Trimming pared 2 bases from V and 2 bases from J, leaving 11 bases between. The CDR3 covers 14 residues. Germline CDR1 is SGHRS and CDR2 is YFSETQ. Here the CDR3 reads CASSLSGHTYEQYF. CDR3 DNA: TGCGCCAGCAGCTTATCGGGTCATACCTACGAGCAGTACTTC.

The chain uses TRBV6-5 and TRBJ2-7; 8 bases agree with TRBD1. CDR1 and CDR2 from the germline V gene are MNHEY and SVGAGI. With V trimmed by 6 bases and J by 2 bases, 9 bases remained unmatched. This CDR3 spans 15 amino acids. This CDR3 reads CASRQGTGPTYEQYF. DNA for the CDR3: TGTGCCAGCAGGCAAGGGACAGGACCGACCTACGAGCAGTACTTC.

This sequence joins TRBV4-3 and TRBJ2-2; D is possibly TRBD2 (5 bases). Germline CDR1 LGHNA, CDR2 YSLEER. V was trimmed by 0 bases and J by 1 base, leaving 12 bases between them. The CDR3 is made up of 17 amino acids. The CDR3 loop is CASSQEAGVGNTGELFF. In DNA form, the CDR3 reads TGCGCCAGCAGCCAAGAGGCCGGGGTCGGGAACACCGGGGAGCTGTTTTTT.

The rearrangement links TRBV11-2 to TRBJ1-1; D perhaps matches TRBD1 (5 bases). The CDR3 is made up of 16 amino acids. From germline, CDR1 is SGHAT and CDR2 FQNNGV. V was cut by 5 bases and J by 1 base, with 17 bases left in between. CDR3 amino acids: CASSPTRSGENTEAFF. The CDR3 DNA follows: TGTGCCAGCAGCCCCACTCGGTCGGGGGAGAACACTGAAGCTTTCTTT.

The gene calls are TRBV24-1 and TRBJ2-2; 7 bases align to TRBD1. There are 15 residues in the CDR3. Unmatched junction bases numbered 8, after V lost 4 bases and J lost 7 bases. Germline CDR1 KGHDR, CDR2 SFDVKD. CDR3: CATSERGTAVGELFF. The DNA for the CDR3 is TGTGCCACCAGTGAGCGAGGGACAGCAGTCGGGGAGCTGTTTTTT.

The chain couples TRBV5-1 to TRBJ1-1; D is unclear. The V end lost 4 bases, the J end lost 1 base, and 5 bases lay between the germline ends. Germline loops: CDR1 SGHRS, CDR2 YFSETQ. The CDR3 is made up of 12 amino acids. The DNA for the CDR3 is TGCGCCAGCAGCCCAGGGAACACTGAAGCTTTCTTT. Translated: CASSPGNTEAFF. The whole variable domain, remainder taken from reference TRBV5-1 and TRBJ1-1, is KAGVTQTPRYLIKTRGQQVTLSCSPISGHRSVSWYQQTPGQGLQFLFEYFSETQRNKGNFPGRFSGRQFSNSRSEMNVSTLELGDSALYLCASSPGNTEAFFGQGTRLTVV.

The rearrangement uses TRBV6-2 or TRBV6-3 and TRBJ1-5; 8 nucleotides match TRBD1. CDR1 is MNHEY and CDR2 is SVGEGT in the germline V gene. V lost 2 bases and J lost 6; bases outside the gene matches: 9. The length of the CDR3 is 16 residues. CDR3 sequence reads: CASSYPLQGGAQPQHF. The CDR3 nucleotides are TGTGCCAGCAGTTACCCCCTACAGGGGGGTGCTCAGCCCCAGCATTTT.